The T cell receptor (beta chain) under discussion was sequenced for a study of Graves' ophthalmopathy and Graves' hyperthyroidism. RNA transcripts were the source from which TCR beta CDR3 regions were amplified. The first-round RT-PCR employed HTBI primers together with the Qiagen OneStep RT-PCR kit. A multiplex PCR was then performed as the second round. TCRdb recomputed calls from the multiplex PCR reads with MiXCR, one row per CDR3 protein. The data show almost 400,000 distinct CDR3 sequences, 18% seen once. The study's findings and limits: Blood also harbored most expanded thyroid clonotypes above 0.001 frequency.

Clinical symptoms, serum thyroxine, TRAb, thyroid ultrasound and orbital computed tomography were relied on for diagnosis. Fresh peripheral blood (10 ml) yielded the PBMCs. The CDR3 loop spans 18 amino acids. V was trimmed by 3 bases and J by 0 bases, leaving 15 bases between them. Germline CDR1 and CDR2: SGHAT and FQNNGV. This clonotype was recorded at least ten times. Antigen specificity is unknown. The origin of this receptor is a woman younger than 35 with Graves' ophthalmopathy. The chain recombines TRBV11-2 with TRBJ2-6, with D uncertain. The sample consisted of peripheral blood. The CDR3 region is CASSFGLKTFSGANVLTF. CDR3 nucleotide sequence: TGTGCCAGCAGCTTTGGGTTAAAGACTTTCTCTGGGGCCAACGTCCTGACTTTC.